The 22 T cell receptor beta chains listed next were all sequenced from one sample in a study of blood T cell repertoires in COVID-19. Libraries were prepared by immunoSEQ multiplex PCR; TCRdb keeps only in-frame clonotypes and omits some of them. This repertoire shows some 260,000 clones, 70% to 90% found once; its top ten account for 1.3% to 1.5%. Sequencing was carried out using peripheral blood. These receptors originate from a man at least 80 years old with acute or convalescent COVID-19.

V is TRBV9 and J is TRBJ1-2, with D perhaps TRBD1 (6 bases). V was clipped by 3 bases and J by 8 bases, with 11 bases between them. The CDR3 covers 12 residues. Germline-derived CDR1 and CDR2 are SGDLS and YYNGEE. CDR3 DNA sequence: TGTGCCAGCAGCGGAACAGGGCGCGGCTACACCTTC. This codes for CASSGTGRGYTF.

The rearrangement links TRBV12-3 or TRBV12-4 to TRBJ2-1; maybe TRBD1 (6 bases). V was clipped by 6 bases and J by 7 bases, with 13 bases between them. CDR3 length equals 13 residues. CDR3 nucleotides: TGTGCCAGCAGCCAGGAACAGGGAAATGAGCAGTTCTTC. It yields the protein CASSQEQGNEQFF.

The rearrangement uses TRBV7-2 and TRBJ1-1; weak D call: TRBD1 (5 bases). Deletions cut 5 bases from V and 10 bases from J, with 20 bases between. CDR1 is SGHTA, CDR2 FQGNSA, per germline. CDR3 length: 14 amino acids. The CDR3 spells CASSPGGTPRGAFF. CDR3 nucleotides: TGTGCCAGCAGCCCGGGGGGGACCCCGAGGGGAGCTTTCTTT.

The chain combines TRBV4-3 with TRBJ2-5; 9 nucleotides line up with TRBD1. V dropped 0 bases and J dropped 3; count of bases not matched to a gene: 11. This CDR3 contains 18 residues. The germline V gene encodes CDR1 LGHNA and CDR2 YSLEER. This CDR3 is CASSQEIETGGYEETQYF. The CDR3 bases are TGCGCCAGCAGCCAAGAGATAGAGACAGGGGGTTACGAAGAGACCCAGTACTTC.

The chain carries TRBV20-1 and TRBJ2-5; perhaps TRBD1 as D (6 bases). The CDR3 extends over 13 amino acids. Germline assignment: CDR1 DFQATT and CDR2 SNEGSKA (reference sequence). V shed 6 bases and J shed 1 base, with 12 bases lying between them. The CDR3 spells CSASRTVQETQYF. The CDR3 DNA follows: TGCAGTGCGAGTCGGACAGTCCAAGAGACCCAGTACTTC.

CDR3 DNA: TGTGCCAGCAGCTTAGACTTCCGCCTCCACTTT. It is translated as CASSLDFRLHF. The V gene is TRBV7-2, the J gene TRBJ1-6; D unresolved. The length of the CDR3 is 11 residues. Germline V gene lookup returns CDR1 SGHTA and CDR2 FQGNSA. V lost 1 base, J lost 15 bases, and 7 bases lay in between.

J is TRBJ2-2 and V is TRBV24-1; D is perhaps TRBD1 (6 bases). CDR3 length: 16 amino acids. CDR1 is KGHDR, CDR2 SFDVKD, per germline. Trimming left V 5 bases short and J 2 bases short, with 14 bases between. In DNA, the CDR3 is TGTGCCACCAGTGGACAGGTCACTAGTAACACCGGGGAGCTGTTTTTT. Translating gives CATSGQVTSNTGELFF.

The V call is TRBV5-1, the J call TRBJ1-2, with D unclear. V was cut by 0 bases and J by 8 bases, with 14 bases left in between. Germline lookup yields CDR1 SGHRS and CDR2 YFSETQ. The CDR3 consists of 14 residues. CDR3 DNA: TGCGCCAGCAGCTTGGGGGCGGGAAGAGAAGGCTACACCTTC. It encodes CASSLGAGREGYTF.

V is TRBV7-3 and J is TRBJ1-6; D is unresolved. Germline V lookup: CDR1 SGHTA, CDR2 FQGTGA. V lost 5 bases and J 7 bases, leaving 9 bases between the germline ends. CDR3 size: 13 residues. This chain's CDR3 is CASSQDFNSPLHF. The CDR3 bases are TGTGCCAGCAGCCAGGATTTCAATTCACCCCTCCACTTT. Full variable domain (rest looked up from reference TRBV7-3 and TRBJ1-6): GAGVSQTPSNKVTEKGKYVELRCDPISGHTALYWYRQSLGQGPEFLIYFQGTGAADDSGLPNDRFFAVRPEGSVSTLKIQRTERGDSAVYLCASSQDFNSPLHFGNGTRLTVT.

This chain uses TRBV6-5 with TRBJ1-2; 8 bases fit TRBD1. V shed 4 bases, J shed 9 bases, and the junction held 13 bases outside the gene matches. CDR1 MNHEY and CDR2 SVGAGI come from the germline V gene. The CDR3 totals 15 residues. CDR3 nucleotide sequence: TGTGCCAGCAGTTTCAAACAGGGGGACCAGATGAGCTACACCTTC. It codes for CASSFKQGDQMSYTF.

The rearrangement uses TRBV6-6 and TRBJ2-1; 7 nucleotides line up with TRBD1. The CDR3 has 14 residues. CDR1 is MNHNY, CDR2 SVGAGI, per germline (reference sequence). V shed 5 bases and J 3 bases; nucleotides not matched to a gene: 4. In nucleotides, the CDR3 is TGTGCCAGCAGTCCCGGGACAGACTACAATGAGCAGTTCTTC. Protein: CASSPGTDYNEQFF.

The V gene is TRBV6-6, the J gene TRBJ2-1, with 9 nucleotides matching TRBD1. After removal of 2 bases from V and 7 bases from J, the junction contained 3 bases not matched to a gene. CDR3 length: 14 amino acids. CDR1 is MNHNY and CDR2 is SVGAGI in the germline V gene (reference sequence). CDR3 protein: CASSYLDRGNEQFF. The CDR3 coding sequence is TGTGCCAGCAGTTACCTTGACAGGGGGAATGAGCAGTTCTTC.

This clone was seen only a few times. The rearrangement joins TRBV7-9 to TRBJ2-3; 7 bases agree with TRBD1. This CDR3 is built from 15 residues. From germline, CDR1 is SEHNR and CDR2 FQNEAQ (reference sequence). The ends lost 3 bases at V and 0 bases at J; junction bases unmatched: 3. This chain's CDR3 is CASSLMTGSTDTQYF. CDR3 nucleotides: TGTGCCAGCAGCTTGATGACAGGGAGCACAGATACGCAGTATTTT.

As DNA, the CDR3 is TGTGCCAGTAGTATCTACGGAGGGTTGATAAATGAAAAACTGTTTTTT. Translated: CASSIYGGLINEKLFF. V gene TRBV19 combines with J gene TRBJ1-4; D gene unclear. The CDR3 extends over 16 amino acids. V lost 3 bases to trimming and J lost 5 bases, with 16 bases between them. Germline V gene data show CDR1 as LNHDA and CDR2 as SQIVND (reference sequence). Full variable domain (remainder filled in from reference TRBV19 and TRBJ1-4): DGGITQSPKYLFRKEGQNVTLSCEQNLNHDAMYWYRQDPGQGLRLIYYSQIVNDFQKGDIAEGYSVSREKKESFPLTVTSAQKNPTAFYLCASSIYGGLINEKLFFGSGTQLSVL.

This sequence joins TRBV28 and TRBJ2-7; 12 nucleotides agree with TRBD2. Losses at the gene ends were 4 bases for V and 3 bases for J; bases not matched to a gene: 4. This CDR3 comprises 15 residues. Germline-derived CDR1 and CDR2 are MDHEN and SYDVKM. In DNA, the CDR3 is TGTGCCAGCAGTTACGGACTAGCGGGGAGCTACGAGCAGTACTTC. Translated: CASSYGLAGSYEQYF.

The rearrangement uses TRBV6-5 and TRBJ1-2; possible D gene TRBD1, 6 bases. The germline gives CDR1 MNHEY, CDR2 SVGAGI. The CDR3 contains 15 residues. V was shortened by 0 bases and J by 4 bases, with 12 bases between the two germline ends. CDR3 nucleotide sequence: TGTGCCAGCAGTTACTCGAGCAGGGGTACCTATGGCTACACCTTC. It encodes CASSYSSRGTYGYTF.

The V gene is TRBV2, the J gene TRBJ1-1, with 11 bases lining up with TRBD1. The germline CDR1 and CDR2 sequences are SNHLY and FYNNEI. V lost 6 bases and J lost 7; bases outside the gene matches: 4. This CDR3 has 13 residues. The CDR3 loop reads CASSWTGGLEAFF. CDR3 DNA sequence: TGTGCCAGCAGCTGGACAGGGGGCCTTGAAGCTTTCTTT.

J is TRBJ2-7 and V is TRBV19; 9 positions match TRBD2. V shed 5 bases and J 6 bases; nucleotides not matched to a gene: 11. This CDR3 comprises 15 residues. The germline gives CDR1 LNHDA, CDR2 SQIVND (reference sequence). The CDR3 nucleotides read TGTGCCAGTAGTGCGCTGGCGGGAGGGCTAGCCGAGCAGTACTTC. It specifies CASSALAGGLAEQYF.

This chain links TRBV6-5 with TRBJ2-2; D not certain. Germline assignment: CDR1 MNHEY and CDR2 SVGAGI. The CDR3 consists of 12 residues. Between the trimmed V and J ends, which lost 7 bases and 6 bases, there was a span of 9 bases. CDR3 amino acids: CASKLEAGELFF. The CDR3 nucleotides read TGTGCCAGCAAACTTGAGGCCGGGGAGCTGTTTTTT.

This chain uses TRBV6-5 with TRBJ1-1; 8 bases line up with TRBD1. Unmatched junction bases numbered 5, after V lost 7 bases and J lost 1 base. Germline V CDR1 and CDR2: MNHEY, SVGAGI. This CDR3 contains 14 residues. The CDR3 sequence: CASTWTGTNTEAFF. The DNA for the CDR3 is TGTGCCAGCACTTGGACAGGGACGAACACTGAAGCTTTCTTT.

The chain carries TRBV4-3 and TRBJ2-2; 7 bases agree with TRBD2. Germline-derived CDR1 and CDR2 are LGHNA and YSLEER. This CDR3 comprises 16 residues. J lost 3 bases, V lost 0 bases, and 4 bases had no gene match. CDR3 in amino acids: CASSQDRGGHTGELFF. For the CDR3, the DNA is TGCGCCAGCAGCCAAGATCGGGGAGGGCACACCGGGGAGCTGTTTTTT.

The chain is built from TRBV28 and TRBJ1-3; 7 bases agree with TRBD1. The CDR3 has 16 residues. The germline gives CDR1 MDHEN, CDR2 SYDVKM. V shed 5 bases and J 2 bases; nucleotides not matched to a gene: 9. The CDR3: CASSHLIGQAGNTIYF. For the CDR3, the DNA is TGTGCCAGCAGTCACCTGATTGGACAGGCTGGAAACACCATATATTTT.